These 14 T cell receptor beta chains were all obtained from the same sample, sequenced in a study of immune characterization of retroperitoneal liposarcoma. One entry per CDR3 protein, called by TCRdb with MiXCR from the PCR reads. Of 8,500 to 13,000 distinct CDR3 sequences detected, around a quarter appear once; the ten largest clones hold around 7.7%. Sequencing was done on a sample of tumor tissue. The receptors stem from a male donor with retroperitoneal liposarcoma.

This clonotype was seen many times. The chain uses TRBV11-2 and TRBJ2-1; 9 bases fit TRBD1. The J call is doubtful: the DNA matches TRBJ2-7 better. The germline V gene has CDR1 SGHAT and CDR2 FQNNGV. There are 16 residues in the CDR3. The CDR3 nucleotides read TGTGCCAGCAGCTTAGTCGTTGGGACAGGGAACCTTGAGCAGTACTTC. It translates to CASSLVVGTGNLEQYF.

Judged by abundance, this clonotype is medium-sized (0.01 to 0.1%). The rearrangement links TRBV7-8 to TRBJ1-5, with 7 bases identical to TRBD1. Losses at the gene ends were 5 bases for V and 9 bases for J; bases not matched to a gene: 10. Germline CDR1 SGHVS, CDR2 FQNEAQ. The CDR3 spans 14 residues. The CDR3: CASSARDSEGPQHF. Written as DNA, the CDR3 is TGTGCCAGCAGCGCCCGGGACAGCGAGGGGCCCCAGCATTTT.

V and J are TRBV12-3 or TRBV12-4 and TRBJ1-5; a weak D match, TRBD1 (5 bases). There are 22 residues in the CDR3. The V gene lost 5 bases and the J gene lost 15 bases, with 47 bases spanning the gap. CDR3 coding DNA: TGTGCCAGCAGTGGGGCCAGGGACCCGGCTCTCAGTGCTGATCGGAAGAGCACACGTCTGCATTTT. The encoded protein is CASSGARDPALSADRKSTRLHF.

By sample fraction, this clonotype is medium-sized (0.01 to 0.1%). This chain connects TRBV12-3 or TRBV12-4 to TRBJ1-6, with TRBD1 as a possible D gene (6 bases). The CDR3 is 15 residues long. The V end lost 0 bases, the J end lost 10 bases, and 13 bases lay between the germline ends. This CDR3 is CASSLALQGISPLHF. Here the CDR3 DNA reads TGTGCCAGCAGTTTAGCGCTCCAGGGGATCTCACCCCTCCACTTT.

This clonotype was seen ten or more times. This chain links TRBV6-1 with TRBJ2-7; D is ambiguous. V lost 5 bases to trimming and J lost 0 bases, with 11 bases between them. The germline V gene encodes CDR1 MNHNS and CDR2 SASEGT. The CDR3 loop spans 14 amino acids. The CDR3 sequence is CASSSHGVSYEQYF. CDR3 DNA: TGTGCCAGCAGTTCCCATGGAGTCTCCTACGAGCAGTACTTC.

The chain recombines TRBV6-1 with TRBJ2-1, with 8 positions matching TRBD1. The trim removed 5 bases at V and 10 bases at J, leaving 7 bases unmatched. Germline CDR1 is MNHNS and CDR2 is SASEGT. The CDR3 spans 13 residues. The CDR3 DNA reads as TGTGCCAGCAGTAGGACAGGGCCCTACGAGCAGTTCTTC. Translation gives CASSRTGPYEQFF.

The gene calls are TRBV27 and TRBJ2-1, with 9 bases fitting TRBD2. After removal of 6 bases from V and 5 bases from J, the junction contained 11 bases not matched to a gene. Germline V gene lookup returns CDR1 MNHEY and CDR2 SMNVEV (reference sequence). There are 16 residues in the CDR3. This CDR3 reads CASRIAAGGFNNEQFF. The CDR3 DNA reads TGTGCCAGCAGGATTGCAGCGGGGGGTTTCAACAATGAGCAGTTCTTC.

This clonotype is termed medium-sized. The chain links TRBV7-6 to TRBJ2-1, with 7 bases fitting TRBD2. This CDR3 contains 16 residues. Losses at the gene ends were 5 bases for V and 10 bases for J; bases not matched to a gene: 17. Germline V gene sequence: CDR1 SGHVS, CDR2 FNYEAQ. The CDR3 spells CASSPSGGSLSYEQFF. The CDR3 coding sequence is TGTGCCAGCAGCCCAAGTGGCGGGAGTCTCTCCTACGAGCAGTTCTTC.

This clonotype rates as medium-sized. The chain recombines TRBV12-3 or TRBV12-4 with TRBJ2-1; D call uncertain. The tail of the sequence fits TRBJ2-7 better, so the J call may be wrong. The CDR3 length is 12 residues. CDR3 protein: CASSFILQEQYF. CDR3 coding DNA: TGTGCCAGCAGTTTTATCCTACAAGAGCAGTACTTC.

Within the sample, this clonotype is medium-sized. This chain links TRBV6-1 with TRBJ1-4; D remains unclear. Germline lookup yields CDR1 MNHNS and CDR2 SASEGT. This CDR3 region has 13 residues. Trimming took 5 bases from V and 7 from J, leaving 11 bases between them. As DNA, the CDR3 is TGTGCCAGCAGTACGAACAGCTTTGAAAAACTGTTTTTT. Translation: CASSTNSFEKLFF.

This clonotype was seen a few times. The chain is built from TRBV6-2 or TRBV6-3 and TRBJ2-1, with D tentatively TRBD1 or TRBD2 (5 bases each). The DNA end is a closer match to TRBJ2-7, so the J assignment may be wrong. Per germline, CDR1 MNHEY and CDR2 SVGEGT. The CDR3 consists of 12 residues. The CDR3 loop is CASRWGYNEQYF. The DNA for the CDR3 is TGTGCCAGCCGCTGGGGGTACAATGAGCAGTACTTC.

The CDR3 protein is CASSLGPDNEQYF. In nucleotides, the CDR3 is TGTGCCAGCAGCTTGGGACCTGACAATGAGCAGTACTTC. The V and J genes are TRBV7-2 and TRBJ2-5, with D perhaps given as TRBD1 or TRBD2 (5 bases each). Trimming shortened V by 3 bases and J by 11 bases, and 16 bases separated the two germline ends. The CDR3 runs to 13 residues. CDR1 is SGHTA and CDR2 is FQGNSA in the germline V gene.

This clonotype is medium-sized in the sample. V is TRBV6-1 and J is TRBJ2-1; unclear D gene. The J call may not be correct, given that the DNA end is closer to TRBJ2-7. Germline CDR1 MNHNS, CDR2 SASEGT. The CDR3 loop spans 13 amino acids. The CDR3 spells CASSEGQTYEQYF. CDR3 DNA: TGTGCCAGCAGTGAGGGTCAGACCTACGAGCAGTACTTC.

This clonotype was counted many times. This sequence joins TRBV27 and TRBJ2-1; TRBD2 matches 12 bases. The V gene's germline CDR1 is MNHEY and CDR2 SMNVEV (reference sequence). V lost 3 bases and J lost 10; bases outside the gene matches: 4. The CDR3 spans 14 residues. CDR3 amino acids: CASSLTSGSYEQFF. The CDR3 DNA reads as TGTGCCAGCAGTTTGACTAGCGGGAGCTACGAGCAGTTCTTC.